The sequence of this T cell receptor (beta chain) was determined in a study of blood T cell repertoires in COVID-19. Looking at the study overall: Samples representing acute and convalescent COVID-19 were sourced from the United States, Italy and Spain. T cells, B-cell-depleted T cells, or PBMCs provided the cDNA or gDNA that served as material.

Deletions cut 5 bases from V and 3 bases from J, with 13 bases between. The V gene's germline CDR1 is MNHNY and CDR2 SVGAGI (reference sequence). The CDR3 runs to 14 residues. In the study's own analysis: Quantification of nucleated cells was approximated via reference gene primer amplification. Some clones are missing from TCRdb's copy, which holds only in-frame ones; the method was immunoSEQ multiplex PCR. V and J calls and clone size come straight from that table; D and trimming were deduced from the DNA. The profile covers 200,000 to 250,000 clones, with 80% appearing a single time and 7.2% taken by the ten largest.

V is TRBV6-6 and J is TRBJ1-2; no clear D gene. The sample consisted of peripheral blood. The receptor was derived from a woman aged 70 to 79 with acute or convalescent COVID-19. Written as DNA, the CDR3 is TGTGCCAGCAGTAGCCGGGAGTCTGACTATGGCTACACCTTC. Protein product: CASSSRESDYGYTF.